These 2 T cell receptor beta chains were sequenced from one sample in a study of blood T cell repertoires in COVID-19. Profiled with immunoSEQ multiplex PCR; TCRdb holds only in-frame clones, not every one. The sample contains 150,000 to 200,000 clones, approximately 91% of which appear only once. The sample taken for sequencing was peripheral blood. These receptors originate from a young man with acute or convalescent COVID-19.

V gene TRBV6-5 combines with J gene TRBJ2-3; D perhaps matches TRBD2 (7 bases). The CDR3 has 14 amino acids. Per germline, CDR1 MNHEY and CDR2 SVGAGI. The V end lost 6 bases, the J end lost 1 base, and 11 bases lay between the germline ends. The CDR3 reads CASREGGRTDTQYF. The CDR3 DNA sequence: TGTGCCAGCAGGGAGGGGGGGCGCACAGATACGCAGTATTTT.

The chain carries TRBV19 and TRBJ1-1; 11 positions match TRBD1. V lost 7 bases, J lost 7 bases, and 14 bases stayed unmatched. CDR1 LNHDA and CDR2 SQIVND come from the germline V gene (reference sequence). This CDR3 comprises 16 residues. The CDR3 region has the DNA TGTGCCAGTACTACTGGGGACAGGGGGAACCCTTATGAAGCTTTCTTT. It encodes CASTTGDRGNPYEAFF.